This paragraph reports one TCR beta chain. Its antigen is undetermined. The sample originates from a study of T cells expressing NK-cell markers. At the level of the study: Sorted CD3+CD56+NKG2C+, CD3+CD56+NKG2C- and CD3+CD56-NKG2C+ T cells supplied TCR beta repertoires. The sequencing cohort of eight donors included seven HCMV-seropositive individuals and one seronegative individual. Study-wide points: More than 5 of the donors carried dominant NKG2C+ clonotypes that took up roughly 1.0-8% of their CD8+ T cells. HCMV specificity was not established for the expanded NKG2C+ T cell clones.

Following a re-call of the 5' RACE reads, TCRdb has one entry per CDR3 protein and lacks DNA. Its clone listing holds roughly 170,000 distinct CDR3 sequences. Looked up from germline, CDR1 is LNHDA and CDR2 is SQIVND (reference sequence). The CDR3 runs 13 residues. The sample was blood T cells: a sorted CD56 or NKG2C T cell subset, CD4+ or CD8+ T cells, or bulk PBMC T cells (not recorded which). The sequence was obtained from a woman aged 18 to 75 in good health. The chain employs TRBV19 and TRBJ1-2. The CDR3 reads CASSTDGRYGYTF.